This TCR beta chain was recovered during a study of blood T cell repertoires in COVID-19. Enrolled during active infection, Seattle patients were then followed longitudinally. Per the authors' pipeline: Amplification of reference gene primers was used by the study to estimate nucleated cell counts. Measured with immunoSEQ multiplex PCR; TCRdb has only the in-frame clones, and not every one. V, J and clone size derive from that table, while D and trimming were established from the DNA sequence. The repertoire holds 250,000 to 350,000 clones, 84% seen once, with approximately 14% in the top ten. Comment on this clone: Within the sample, other DNA sequences also encode this same CDR3.

The TCR originated in a person aged 70 to 85 with COVID-19, enrolled during active disease. Sequencing input: peripheral blood.

The CDR3 DNA sequence: TGTGCCAGCAGTTTACAAGGGGGCAATCAGCCCCAGCATTTT. It encodes CASSLQGGNQPQHF. This chain links TRBV28 with TRBJ1-5, with D perhaps matching TRBD1 (5 bases). CDR1 is MDHEN and CDR2 is SYDVKM in the germline V gene. This CDR3 has 14 residues. The V end was cut by 2 bases, the J end by 2 bases, with 7 bases between.